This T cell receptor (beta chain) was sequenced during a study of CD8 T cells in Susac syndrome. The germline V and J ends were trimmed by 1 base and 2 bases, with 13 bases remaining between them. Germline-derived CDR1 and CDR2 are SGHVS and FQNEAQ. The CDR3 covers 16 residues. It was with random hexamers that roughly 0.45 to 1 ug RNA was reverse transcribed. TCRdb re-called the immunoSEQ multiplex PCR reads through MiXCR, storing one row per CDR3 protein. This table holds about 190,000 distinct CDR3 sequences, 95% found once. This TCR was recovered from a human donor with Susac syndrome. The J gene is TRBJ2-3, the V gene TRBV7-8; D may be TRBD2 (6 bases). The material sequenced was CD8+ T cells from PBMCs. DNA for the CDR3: TGTGCCAGCAGCTTAGATGAGGGACTTTCCACAGATACGCAGTATTTT. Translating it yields CASSLDEGLSTDTQYF.